A selection of T cell receptor beta chains follows, all from one sample in a study of blood T cell repertoires in COVID-19. The assay was immunoSEQ multiplex PCR, and TCRdb's table has in-frame clones only and misses some. The profile shows 70,000 or so clones, approximately 90% of them singletons. The sample consisted of peripheral blood. Receptors were obtained from a woman aged 18 to 35 with acute or convalescent COVID-19. The conserved cysteine and the conserved F or W are not part of the CDR3 here. The order of the fields is J gene, V gene, CDR3 protein.

j_gene: TRBJ1-1; v_gene: TRBV20-1; CDR3aa: SAREDL
j_gene: TRBJ2-7; v_gene: TRBV5-1; CDR3aa: ASSSRTGGTYEQY
j_gene: TRBJ2-5; v_gene: TRBV15; CDR3aa: ATSINGLAGGETQY
j_gene: TRBJ1-6; v_gene: TRBV5-6; CDR3aa: ASSFGQGTISPLH
j_gene: TRBJ2-5; v_gene: TRBV29-1; CDR3aa: SVAEEVETQY
j_gene: TRBJ1-4; v_gene: TRBV28; CDR3aa: ASSRQPTNEKLF
j_gene: TRBJ2-7; v_gene: TRBV19; CDR3aa: ASSVRDNYEQY
j_gene: TRBJ2-7; v_gene: TRBV29-1; CDR3aa: SVRDSSYEQY
j_gene: TRBJ2-5; v_gene: TRBV30; CDR3aa: AWSVLGGGTETQY
j_gene: TRBJ2-3; v_gene: TRBV4-3; CDR3aa: ASSQDSGDTQY
j_gene: TRBJ1-4; v_gene: TRBV6-1; CDR3aa: ASSEAVGGGNEKLF
j_gene: TRBJ1-2; v_gene: TRBV19; CDR3aa: ASRLSQANYGYT
j_gene: TRBJ2-1; v_gene: TRBV11-3; CDR3aa: ASSPGTRSPHEQF
j_gene: TRBJ1-1; v_gene: TRBV15; CDR3aa: ATSRDQAFAF
j_gene: TRBJ2-1; v_gene: TRBV27; CDR3aa: ASSTGTWREEQF
j_gene: TRBJ2-1; v_gene: TRBV6-5; CDR3aa: ASSYGPHNEQF
j_gene: TRBJ2-5; v_gene: TRBV14; CDR3aa: ASSHRGRVGETQY
j_gene: TRBJ1-6; v_gene: TRBV7-9; CDR3aa: ASSSGGPRSPLH
j_gene: TRBJ2-3; v_gene: TRBV3-1/TRBV3-2; CDR3aa: ASSQLRGGGTDTQY
j_gene: TRBJ1-4; v_gene: TRBV6-6; CDR3aa: ASREENEKLF
j_gene: TRBJ2-5; v_gene: TRBV18; CDR3aa: ASSPFSAGGETQY
j_gene: TRBJ2-5; v_gene: TRBV5-8; CDR3aa: ASSPGGTGGPETQY
j_gene: TRBJ1-1; v_gene: TRBV5-1; CDR3aa: ASSFDGGRTEAF
j_gene: TRBJ2-1; v_gene: TRBV4-2; CDR3aa: ASSQDTVNNEQF
j_gene: TRBJ2-7; v_gene: TRBV30; CDR3aa: AYGDSSYEQY
j_gene: TRBJ1-1; v_gene: TRBV7-9; CDR3aa: ASSLGTGVNTEAF
j_gene: TRBJ1-2; v_gene: TRBV7-9; CDR3aa: ASIPGQGDFGYYGYT
j_gene: TRBJ2-1; v_gene: TRBV29-1; CDR3aa: SLITNREPEGQF
j_gene: TRBJ1-2; v_gene: TRBV6-2/TRBV6-3; CDR3aa: ASSYSGQTYGYT
j_gene: TRBJ2-7; v_gene: TRBV6-2/TRBV6-3; CDR3aa: ASSYSDRGHAAYEQY
j_gene: TRBJ2-1; v_gene: TRBV15; CDR3aa: ATSTGTGSSYNEQF
j_gene: TRBJ1-4; v_gene: TRBV5-8; CDR3aa: ASSSYRAKDEKLF
j_gene: TRBJ2-2; v_gene: TRBV5-1; CDR3aa: ASSSNVTSGGRQWTGELF
j_gene: TRBJ1-4; v_gene: TRBV2; CDR3aa: ASSDRDSQNEKLF